A single sample is the source of the 11 T cell receptor beta chains below, sequenced in a study of blood T cell repertoires in COVID-19. Generated by immunoSEQ multiplex PCR, the TCRdb table keeps only in-frame clones and is missing some. The data hold about 130,000 clones, with around 80% observed a single time. The sample taken for sequencing was peripheral blood. These TCRs come from a man aged 35-49 years with active or convalescent COVID-19.

The V gene is TRBV30, the J gene TRBJ2-7; D is possibly TRBD1 (6 bases). Germline CDR1 is GTSNPN and CDR2 is SVGIG (reference sequence). Trimming shortened V by 2 bases and J by 6 bases, and 17 bases separated the two germline ends. The CDR3 totals 14 residues. Here the CDR3 DNA reads TGTGCCTGGAGTTCCCCCCTCAGGGGTAGCGAGCAGTACTTC. Protein sequence: CAWSSPLRGSEQYF.

V and J are TRBV28 and TRBJ1-5, with D perhaps TRBD1 (5 bases). This CDR3 contains 15 residues. The V gene's germline CDR1 is MDHEN and CDR2 SYDVKM. V was pared by 2 bases and J by 2 bases, with 10 bases between. CDR3 sequence reads: CASSLNQGGNQPQHF. CDR3 DNA: TGTGCCAGCAGTTTAAACCAGGGTGGCAATCAGCCCCAGCATTTT.

CDR3 residues: CASSATGVQDEQFF. For the CDR3, the DNA is TGTGCCAGCAGCGCGACAGGGGTGCAGGATGAGCAGTTCTTC. This rearrangement joins TRBV7-3 to TRBJ2-1, with 8 bases identical to TRBD1. In germline, CDR1 is SGHTA, CDR2 FQGTGA. This CDR3 has 14 amino acids. The ends lost 5 bases at V and 8 bases at J; junction bases unmatched: 8. Full variable domain (rest looked up from reference TRBV7-3 and TRBJ2-1): GAGVSQTPSNKVTEKGKYVELRCDPISGHTALYWYRQSLGQGPEFLIYFQGTGAADDSGLPNDRFFAVRPEGSVSTLKIQRTERGDSAVYLCASSATGVQDEQFFGPGTRLTVL.

The J gene is TRBJ1-3, the V gene TRBV29-1; D is perhaps TRBD1 (5 bases). V lost 6 bases to trimming and J lost 0 bases, with 15 bases between them. The germline V gene has CDR1 SQVTM and CDR2 ANQGSEA. The CDR3 is made up of 15 amino acids. CDR3 amino acids: CSVSPWGDSGNTIYF. Written as DNA, the CDR3 is TGCAGCGTCTCCCCCTGGGGGGACTCTGGAAACACCATATATTTT.

This clone was counted once. The chain has TRBV19 and TRBJ2-7; D remains unclear. CDR1 is LNHDA and CDR2 is SQIVND in the germline V gene (reference sequence). The CDR3 runs to 14 residues. Trimming removed 1 base from V and 5 bases from J, with 12 bases in between. The CDR3 DNA follows: TGTGCCAGTAGTATAGCCGGATGGGCGAACGAGCAGTACTTC. Encoded protein: CASSIAGWANEQYF.

The V and J genes are TRBV9 and TRBJ1-1; D remains unclear. The CDR3 runs 14 residues. V lost 4 bases to trimming and J lost 4 bases, with 14 bases between them. Germline assignment: CDR1 SGDLS and CDR2 YYNGEE. The CDR3 DNA sequence: TGTGCCAGCAGCTCCGTGGGTGGGAGCACTGAAGCTTTCTTT. Translating gives CASSSVGGSTEAFF.

The chain couples TRBV13 to TRBJ1-6; D gene uncertain. V was trimmed by 2 bases and J by 6 bases, leaving 11 bases between them. CDR1 is PRHDT, CDR2 FYEKMQ, per germline (reference sequence). The CDR3 length is 15 residues. In nucleotides, the CDR3 is TGTGCCAGCAGCTTATACGAGGCGAGTAATTCACCCCTCCACTTT. This sequence encodes CASSLYEASNSPLHF.

V gene TRBV7-2 combines with J gene TRBJ2-5; TRBD2 matches at 9 bases. Looked up from germline, CDR1 is SGHTA and CDR2 is FQGNSA. The CDR3 is 16 residues long. With V trimmed by 5 bases and J by 7 bases, 14 bases remained unmatched. The CDR3 DNA sequence: TGTGCCAGCAGCCCCCCTGCGGGGGGGCTGCGCGGGACCCAGTACTTC. It is translated as CASSPPAGGLRGTQYF. Filled out from reference TRBV7-2 and TRBJ2-5, the complete variable domain reads GAGVSQSPSNKVTEKGKDVELRCDPISGHTALYWYRQSLGQGLEFLIYFQGNSAPDKSGLPSDRFSAERTGGSVSTLTIQRTQQEDSAVYLCASSPPAGGLRGTQYFGPGTRLLVL.

The rearrangement links TRBV18 to TRBJ2-7; TRBD1 might be the D (6 bases). Germline CDR1 and CDR2: KGHSH and LQKENI. The CDR3 is 15 amino acids. With 0 bases removed from V and 3 bases from J, the gap between germline ends came to 12 bases. The chain's CDR3 is CASSPPMGQLYEQYF. Here the CDR3 DNA reads TGTGCCAGCTCACCACCGATGGGACAACTCTACGAGCAGTACTTC. The whole variable domain, filled in from reference TRBV18 and TRBJ2-7, reads NAGVMQNPRHLVRRRGQEARLRCSPMKGHSHVYWYRQLPEEGLKFMVYLQKENIIDESGMPKERFSAEFPKEGPSILRIQQVVRGDSAAYFCASSPPMGQLYEQYFGPGTRLTVT.

The rearrangement joins TRBV14 to TRBJ1-2; the D gene is possibly TRBD1 (6 bases). The ends were cut back, 1 base at V and 6 bases at J, with 12 bases in the middle. CDR3 length equals 14 residues. From germline, CDR1 is SGHDN and CDR2 FVKESK. CDR3 nucleotide sequence: TGTGCCAGCAGCCAAGTGAACAGGGTGAATGGCTACACCTTC. Residues: CASSQVNRVNGYTF.

This rearrangement joins TRBV12-5 to TRBJ2-7; 10 nucleotides align to TRBD1. V trimming: 6 bases; J trimming: 0 bases; junction bases outside the gene matches: 2. Looked up from germline, CDR1 is LGHNT and CDR2 is FRNRAP. There are 14 residues in the CDR3. The CDR3 sequence: CASGRDRGSYEQYF. The CDR3 region has the DNA TGTGCTAGTGGACGGGACAGGGGCTCCTACGAGCAGTACTTC.